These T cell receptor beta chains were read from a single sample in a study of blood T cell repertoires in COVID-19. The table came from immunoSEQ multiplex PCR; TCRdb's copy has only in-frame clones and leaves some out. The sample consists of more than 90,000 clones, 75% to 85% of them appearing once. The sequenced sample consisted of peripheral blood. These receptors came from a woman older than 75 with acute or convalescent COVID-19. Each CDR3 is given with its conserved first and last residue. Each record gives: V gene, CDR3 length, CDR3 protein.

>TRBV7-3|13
CASSLTGSTEAFF
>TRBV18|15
CASSPGTGLSYEQYF
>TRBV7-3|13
CASSLIPGNEQYF
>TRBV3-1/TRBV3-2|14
CASSQVSGAGELFF
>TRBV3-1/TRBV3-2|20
CASSQPTPGLAGGRGETQYF
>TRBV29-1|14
CSVEDWPGGTGYTF
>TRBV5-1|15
CASSLAFNRGPEAFF
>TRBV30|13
CAWRKGRGYGYTF
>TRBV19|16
CASSIEQGRWDTEAFF
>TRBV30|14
CAWSGSGQANPLHF
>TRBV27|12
CASSLTGGGYTF
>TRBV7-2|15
CASRRSGEVFHEQYF
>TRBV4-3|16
CASSQSRTRQGGELFF
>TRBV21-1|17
CAHYRGQGELWNQPQHF
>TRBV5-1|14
CASSPGQITDTQYF
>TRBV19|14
CASTQQGLHTEAFF
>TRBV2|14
CASTTGIANYGYTF